Presented here are 17 T cell receptor beta chains from one specimen sequenced in a study of shared clonotypes between healthy human individuals. Selected positively for CCR7 and CD45RO-negative, naive CD8 cells excluded terminally differentiated effector memory CD45RA+ cells. Method: immunoSEQ multiplex PCR; TCRdb's copy keeps in-frame clones and lacks some. The table lists some 2 million clones, about 95% of them singletons. The sample taken for sequencing was naive CD8+ T cells sorted from blood. The source is a young man in good health.

The chain recombines TRBV6-6 with TRBJ2-1; 10 nucleotides match TRBD2. The CDR3 length is 15 residues. Germline trimming cut 5 bases from V and 4 bases from J; bases unmatched to any gene: 5. CDR1 is MNHNY and CDR2 is SVGAGI in the germline V gene (reference sequence). Here the CDR3 reads CASSQAGGPYNEQFF. In DNA, the CDR3 is TGTGCCAGCAGTCAAGCGGGGGGGCCGTACAATGAGCAGTTCTTC.

V and J are TRBV9 and TRBJ1-2, with 7 positions matching TRBD1. CDR1 is SGDLS, CDR2 YYNGEE, per germline. After removal of 0 bases from V and 5 bases from J, the junction contained 7 bases not matched to a gene. This CDR3 is 15 amino acids long. Here the CDR3 reads CASSVEGDSLYGYTF. For the CDR3, the DNA is TGTGCCAGCAGCGTAGAGGGGGACAGCCTTTATGGCTACACCTTC.

The rearrangement joins TRBV5-1 to TRBJ2-1, with D possibly TRBD1 on 6 matching bases. V lost 4 bases and J lost 9, with 11 bases in between. The CDR3 contains 12 residues. CDR1 SGHRS and CDR2 YFSETQ come from the germline V gene. CDR3 region: CASSPGASEQFF. CDR3 nucleotides: TGCGCCAGCAGCCCAGGGGCGAGTGAGCAGTTCTTC. The entire variable domain, with the rest obtained from reference TRBV5-1 and TRBJ2-1, is as follows: KAGVTQTPRYLIKTRGQQVTLSCSPISGHRSVSWYQQTPGQGLQFLFEYFSETQRNKGNFPGRFSGRQFSNSRSEMNVSTLELGDSALYLCASSPGASEQFFGPGTRLTVL.

The J gene is TRBJ2-2, the V gene TRBV4-3; either TRBD1 or TRBD2 may supply D (5 bases each). The germline V gene encodes CDR1 LGHNA and CDR2 YSLEER. V lost 0 bases, J lost 0 bases, and 17 bases lay in between. CDR3 length: 19 residues. The DNA for the CDR3 is TGCGCCAGCAGCCAAGAATACGGGCCCGGGACGGCGAACACCGGGGAGCTGTTTTTT. Protein product: CASSQEYGPGTANTGELFF.

The genes are TRBV10-2 and TRBJ1-4; the D is unclear. The CDR3 loop spans 14 amino acids. Trimming left V 2 bases short and J 4 bases short, with 8 bases between. Germline CDR1 and CDR2: WSHSY and SAAADI. The CDR3 spells CASSESGSNEKLFF. The DNA of the CDR3 is TGCGCCAGCAGTGAGAGCGGGAGTAATGAAAAACTGTTTTTT.

The chain joins TRBV9 to TRBJ2-1, with 12 bases identical to TRBD2. The V and J ends lost 1 base and 3 bases, in that order; junction bases with no gene match: 5. Germline CDR1 and CDR2: SGDLS and YYNGEE. The CDR3 loop spans 17 amino acids. CDR3 protein: CASSVSRTSGIYNEQFF. The CDR3 DNA follows: TGTGCCAGCAGCGTAAGTCGGACTAGCGGGATCTACAATGAGCAGTTCTTC.

In the case of this clone: The sample carries other DNA sequences with the same CDR3. This chain connects TRBV5-4 to TRBJ2-5, with 7 bases fitting TRBD1. CDR1 is SGHNT, CDR2 YYREEE, per germline (reference sequence). The CDR3 consists of 13 residues. J gave up 1 base and V 5 bases, and 2 bases lay outside the gene matches. In DNA form, the CDR3 reads TGTGCCAGCAGTTACAGGGGCCAAGAGACCCAGTACTTC. This sequence encodes CASSYRGQETQYF. Drawing the rest from reference TRBV5-4 and TRBJ2-5, the complete variable domain is ETGVTQSPTHLIKTRGQQVTLRCSSQSGHNTVSWYQQALGQGPQFIFQYYREEENGRGNFPPRFSGLQFPNYSSELNVNALELDDSALYLCASSYRGQETQYFGPGTRLLVL.

J is TRBJ2-7 and V is TRBV15, with TRBD1 as a possible D gene (5 bases). This CDR3 has 15 amino acids. The V gene lost 0 bases and the J gene lost 4 bases, with 13 bases spanning the gap. Germline CDR1 and CDR2: LNHNV and YYDKDF (reference sequence). CDR3 sequence reads: CATSREGAFGYEQYF. In nucleotides, the CDR3 is TGTGCCACCAGCAGAGAAGGGGCTTTCGGTTACGAGCAGTACTTC.

The genes are TRBV7-8 and TRBJ2-7; D perhaps matches TRBD1 (6 bases). This CDR3 contains 15 residues. The ends were cut back, 5 bases at V and 3 bases at J, with 17 bases in the middle. Germline V CDR1 and CDR2: SGHVS, FQNEAQ. The CDR3 loop reads CASSPISEGDYEQYF. The CDR3 DNA follows: TGTGCCAGCAGCCCTATTAGCGAGGGGGACTACGAGCAGTACTTC.

The gene calls are TRBV5-8 and TRBJ1-5; D is unclear. This CDR3 spans 15 amino acids. Looked up from germline, CDR1 is SGHTS and CDR2 is YDEGEE. Trimming removed 3 bases at V and 1 base at J, with 11 bases between. The CDR3 protein is CASSSGGLSNQPQHF. Here the CDR3 DNA reads TGTGCCAGCAGCTCGGGAGGATTAAGCAATCAGCCCCAGCATTTT.

The J gene is TRBJ2-3, the V gene TRBV9, with a tentative D call TRBD1 (6 bases). The CDR3 runs 13 residues. The V end was cut by 3 bases, the J end by 6 bases, with 11 bases between. Germline lookup yields CDR1 SGDLS and CDR2 YYNGEE. CDR3 DNA: TGTGCCAGCAGCGATCAGGGGTTTGATACGCAGTATTTT. It is translated as CASSDQGFDTQYF.

The gene calls are TRBV28 and TRBJ1-4; the D is unclear. The CDR3 covers 15 residues. Germline assignment: CDR1 MDHEN and CDR2 SYDVKM. V was clipped by 4 bases and J by 7 bases, with 16 bases between them. The CDR3 is CASSSPWSIGEKLFF. CDR3 DNA: TGTGCCAGCAGTTCCCCTTGGAGTATCGGTGAAAAACTGTTTTTT.

The gene calls are TRBV27 and TRBJ1-4; the match to TRBD1 covers 7 bases. Germline V gene data show CDR1 as MNHEY and CDR2 as SMNVEV (reference sequence). V trimming: 5 bases; J trimming: 7 bases; junction bases outside the gene matches: 10. The CDR3 is 15 residues long. The CDR3: CASSPGQARSEKLFF. In nucleotides, the CDR3 is TGTGCCAGCAGTCCCGGACAGGCTCGGTCTGAAAAACTGTTTTTT.

The chain uses TRBV7-3 and TRBJ2-3; 9 nucleotides align to TRBD1. V shed 3 bases, J shed 5 bases, and the junction held 3 bases outside the gene matches. The CDR3 has 14 amino acids. Per germline, CDR1 SGHTA and CDR2 FQGTGA. CDR3 region: CASSLGQGIDTQYF. The CDR3 DNA reads TGTGCCAGCAGCTTGGGACAGGGCATAGATACGCAGTATTTT.

The V gene is TRBV6-5, the J gene TRBJ2-1, with D maybe TRBD2 (6 bases). Trimming pared 5 bases from V and 2 bases from J, leaving 13 bases between. The CDR3 has 15 amino acids. Germline V gives CDR1 MNHEY, CDR2 SVGAGI. The CDR3: CASSPYSGPYNEQFF. The CDR3 bases are TGTGCCAGCAGTCCCTATAGCGGCCCCTACAATGAGCAGTTCTTC.

As for this clone: Mismatch with germline at one junction end may stem from a read error. This CDR3 reads CASSPGTGAGGF. DNA for the CDR3: TGTGCCAGCAGCCCCGGGACAGGGGCGGGGGGCTTC. The chain uses TRBV13 and TRBJ1-2; TRBD1 matches 10 bases. The CDR3 covers 12 residues. The germline V gene has CDR1 PRHDT and CDR2 FYEKMQ (reference sequence).

J is TRBJ1-1 and V is TRBV11-1; D is perhaps TRBD1 (5 bases). With 1 base removed from V and 4 bases from J, the gap between germline ends came to 7 bases. This CDR3 is built from 13 residues. The germline gives CDR1 SGHAT, CDR2 FQDESV (reference sequence). CDR3 protein: CASSLVGGTEAFF. The CDR3 bases are TGTGCCAGCAGCTTAGTGGGGGGCACTGAAGCTTTCTTT. Supplemented by reference TRBV11-1 and TRBJ1-1, the full variable domain reads EAEVAQSPRYKITEKSQAVAFWCDPISGHATLYWYRQILGQGPELLVQFQDESVVDDSQLPKDRFSAERLKGVDSTLKIQPAELGDSAMYLCASSLVGGTEAFFGQGTRLTVV.